Below, 13 T cell receptor beta chains from the same sample are listed, as sequenced in a study of T cells after yellow fever vaccination. TCRdb reprocessed the 5' RACE reads with MiXCR, giving one entry per CDR3 protein. The table records 400,000 to 450,000 distinct CDR3 sequences, 18% of them present only once. Sample: PBMCs, taken before the yellow fever booster vaccination. These receptors were obtained from a man aged 18-30 years who received the YFV17D yellow fever vaccine.

The chain carries TRBV12-3 or TRBV12-4 and TRBJ1-2, with 8 bases lining up with TRBD1. Trimming took 6 bases from V and 0 from J; bases not matched to a gene: 9. CDR3 length equals 16 residues. CDR3 sequence reads: CASSQGAGGANYGYTF. As DNA, the CDR3 is TGTGCCAGCAGCCAAGGGGCAGGGGGCGCTAACTATGGCTACACCTTC.

This clonotype showed up just a few times. The V call is TRBV14, the J call TRBJ2-1; D is unresolved. V lost 0 bases, J lost 4 bases, and 10 bases lay in between. CDR3 length: 15 amino acids. Germline values: CDR1 SGHDN, CDR2 FVKESK. CDR3 nucleotide sequence: TGTGCCAGCAGCCAAGAAACCATCGGATACAATGAGCAGTTCTTC. Its protein is CASSQETIGYNEQFF.

This clonotype showed up just a few times. The V gene is TRBV3-1, the J gene TRBJ2-7, with 9 bases aligning to TRBD1. V lost 3 bases, J lost 6 bases, and 9 bases stayed unmatched. Germline values: CDR1 LGHDT, CDR2 YNNKEL (reference sequence). This CDR3 has 15 residues. CDR3 nucleotide sequence: TGTGCCAGCAGCCAGGGGGACAGGGTAGCTTCCGAGCAGTACGTC. As protein: CASSQGDRVASEQYV.

This clonotype occurred a few times. The chain couples TRBV7-6 to TRBJ2-1, with D perhaps TRBD1 or TRBD2 (6 bases each). Trimming shortened V by 6 bases and J by 6 bases, and 15 bases separated the two germline ends. Germline V lookup: CDR1 SGHVS, CDR2 FNYEAQ. The CDR3 loop spans 14 amino acids. CDR3 sequence: CASRGGPWGNEQFF. The CDR3 bases are TGTGCCAGCAGAGGGGGGCCCTGGGGCAATGAGCAGTTCTTC.

The rearrangement links TRBV10-3 to TRBJ2-4, with unresolved D. Trimming left V 2 bases short and J 0 bases short, with 5 bases between. There are 14 residues in the CDR3. Germline V gene sequence: CDR1 ENHRY, CDR2 SYGVKD. CDR3 coding DNA: TGTGCCATCAGTGAGCGCGGAGCCAAAAACATTCAGTACTTC. Amino acids: CAISERGAKNIQYF.

This chain joins TRBV7-3 and TRBJ2-3; D may be TRBD1 (6 bases). This CDR3 is 17 amino acids long. CDR1 is SGHTA and CDR2 is FQGTGA in the germline V gene. Trimming removed 0 bases from V and 4 bases from J, with 17 bases in between. CDR3 coding DNA: TGTGCCAGCAGCTTAACCCCGTTGGACAGTGTGTCAGATACGCAGTATTTT. It codes for CASSLTPLDSVSDTQYF.

This clonotype has more than one count but fewer than ten. CDR3 in amino acids: CASSPTGQNSPLHF. The CDR3 bases are TGTGCCAGCAGCCCGACGGGACAGAATTCACCCCTCCACTTT. The rearrangement joins TRBV6-2 or TRBV6-3 to TRBJ1-6; 7 bases are a match to TRBD1. This CDR3 has 14 residues. Unmatched junction bases numbered 6, after V lost 6 bases and J lost 7 bases. Germline V gene lookup returns CDR1 MNHEY and CDR2 SVGEGT.

V gene TRBV12-3 or TRBV12-4 combines with J gene TRBJ2-5; tentative D call: TRBD1 (6 bases). The CDR3 has 13 residues. The V gene lost 7 bases and the J gene lost 0 bases, with 9 bases spanning the gap. The CDR3 nucleotides read TGTGCCAGCACCGGACAGAACCAAGAGACCCAGTACTTC. Its protein product is CASTGQNQETQYF.

The chain joins TRBV6-6 to TRBJ2-2, with D hard to call. V was shortened by 5 bases and J by 1 base, with 14 bases between the two germline ends. Germline V gives CDR1 MNHNY, CDR2 SVGAGI (reference sequence). The CDR3 sequence is 16 residues long. This chain's CDR3 is CASSDLYQVNTGELFF. CDR3 DNA: TGTGCCAGCAGTGACCTTTATCAGGTGAACACCGGGGAGCTGTTTTTT.

This clonotype was observed a handful of times. CDR3 DNA sequence: TGTGCCAGCAGTCCGCCGGGATTTTTTTACGAGCAGTACTTC. Residues: CASSPPGFFYEQYF. The chain recombines TRBV27 with TRBJ2-7; D perhaps matches TRBD2 (5 bases). The CDR3 spans 14 residues. Trimming cost V 5 bases and J 4 bases, with 15 bases left between them. CDR1 is MNHEY, CDR2 SMNVEV, per germline (reference sequence).

This chain connects TRBV3-1 to TRBJ1-1, with D hard to call. Germline CDR1 is LGHDT and CDR2 is YNNKEL (reference sequence). V dropped 4 bases and J dropped 0 bases, with 15 bases sitting between them. The CDR3 has 16 residues. Written as DNA, the CDR3 is TGTGCCAGCAGCCCCCGGATGGGAGGAATGAACACTGAAGCTTTCTTT. Protein sequence: CASSPRMGGMNTEAFF.

This chain joins TRBV12-3 or TRBV12-4 and TRBJ1-6, with no clear D. This CDR3 contains 17 residues. Trimming stripped 5 bases from V and 0 bases from J, with 14 bases between. The CDR3: CASSRGGSGSYNSPLHF. In DNA, the CDR3 is TGTGCCAGCAGTCGCGGTGGGTCGGGCTCCTATAATTCACCCCTCCACTTT.

The chain has TRBV7-2 and TRBJ1-1; 8 positions match TRBD1. V lost 7 bases, J lost 8 bases, and 18 bases stayed unmatched. The CDR3 runs to 16 residues. The germline gives CDR1 SGHTA, CDR2 FQGNSA. As DNA, the CDR3 is TGTGCCAGCACCCCCGGACAGGGAAGGGTGGGGTTGGAAGCTTTCTTT. Translating gives CASTPGQGRVGLEAFF.